The rows below give T cell receptor beta chains drawn from one sample of a study of T cell repertoires in cytomegalovirus infection. TCRdb called the reads again in MiXCR, with one record for every CDR3 protein. The table includes about a million distinct CDR3 sequences, 25% to 40% detected once. The antigens of these receptors remain unknown. The source was cultured CD8+ T cells from PBMCs, collected from culture after CMV antigen stimulation. Every receptor here comes from a human donor in good health (CMV status not recorded). Some clones in this sample may be carry-over from other donors' samples. Both conserved end residues are part of each CDR3. Each record gives: D gene, V gene, J gene, clone size, CDR3 protein, CDR3 DNA. A D gene is named only where the DNA matches it firmly. A clone size is listed for some rows: how often the clone was seen (once, few, many), or a class if it is expanded.

NA	TRBV6-6	TRBJ1-4	NA	CASSLWTNEKLFF	TGTGCCAGCAGCCTCTGGACTAATGAAAAACTGTTTTTT
NA	TRBV4-2	TRBJ2-1	many	CASSQSFWGGTYNEQFF	TGTGCCAGCAGCCAGAGTTTCTGGGGGGGCACCTACAATGAGCAGTTCTTC
NA	TRBV7-2	TRBJ1-6	many	CASSLDEFALHF	TGTGCCAGCAGCTTAGACGAGTTCGCCCTCCACTTT
TRBD1	TRBV6-6	TRBJ1-1	few	CASSYYFRGRDTEAFF	TGTGCCAGCAGTTACTATTTCAGGGGGCGAGATACTGAAGCTTTCTTT
TRBD2	TRBV7-9	TRBJ2-5	NA	CASSSLGGGETQYF	TGTGCCAGCAGCTCCTTGGGGGGGGGAGAGACCCAGTACTTC
NA	TRBV14	TRBJ1-1	few	CASRLRGWTEAFF	TGTGCCAGCAGGTTGAGAGGATGGACTGAAGCTTTCTTT
NA	TRBV7-4	TRBJ1-2	NA	CANSQPLATTYYGYTF	TGTGCCAACAGCCAGCCCCTTGCAACAACCTACTATGGCTACACCTTC
NA	TRBV3-1	TRBJ2-5	NA	CASSQVVDRPQETQYF	TGTGCCAGCAGCCAAGTAGTGGACCGGCCCCAAGAGACCCAGTACTTC
NA	TRBV5-3	TRBJ2-7	NA	CASSLGRVEGYEQYF	TGTGCCAGCAGCTTGGGGCGGGTCGAGGGCTACGAGCAGTACTTC
NA	TRBV7-9	TRBJ1-1	few	CAIRHGVRDTEAFF	TGTGCCATCCGGCATGGGGTCAGGGACACTGAAGCTTTCTTT
NA	TRBV6-1	TRBJ1-6	NA	CASSPIGGAGYNSPLHF	TGTGCCAGCAGCCCTATTGGGGGAGCGGGCTATAATTCACCCCTCCACTTT
NA	TRBV6-1	TRBJ1-1	few	CASSEGGRQAFF	TGTGCCAGCAGTGAAGGGGGTCGTCAGGCTTTCTTT
TRBD1	TRBV12-3/TRBV12-4	TRBJ1-6	few	CASTPGDRVFSYNSPLHF	TGTGCCAGCACCCCCGGGGACAGAGTCTTCTCCTATAATTCACCCCTCCACTTT
TRBD2	TRBV27	TRBJ2-7	NA	CASSDSGAYYEQYF	TGTGCCAGCAGTGATAGCGGGGCATACTACGAGCAGTACTTC
NA	TRBV5-4	TRBJ1-4	few	CASSLAGQDEKLFF	TGTGCCAGCAGCTTGGCAGGGCAGGATGAAAAACTGTTTTTT
NA	TRBV7-9	TRBJ2-1	few	CASSLGRTRKFF	TGTGCCAGCAGCTTGGGGCGGACCAGGAAGTTCTTC
NA	TRBV27	TRBJ2-7	NA	CASSFLGGEQYF	TGTGCCAGCAGTTTCTTGGGGGGTGAGCAGTACTTC
TRBD1	TRBV27	TRBJ2-5	NA	CASSFRGHWETQYF	TGTGCCAGCAGTTTCAGGGGGCATTGGGAGACCCAGTACTTC
TRBD2	TRBV6-1	TRBJ2-1	few	CAILAGPGEQFF	TGTGCCATCCTAGCGGGGCCCGGGGAGCAGTTCTTC
NA	TRBV4-2	TRBJ1-5	NA	CASSQDLANQPQHF	TGTGCCAGCAGCCAAGATCTCGCTAATCAGCCCCAGCATTTT
TRBD1	TRBV11-3	TRBJ2-1	many	CASSLDAGGMYNEQFF	TGTGCCAGCAGCTTAGATGCAGGGGGCATGTACAATGAGCAGTTCTTC
NA	TRBV7-6	TRBJ2-1	NA	CASSLVGGVRGDEQFF	TGTGCCAGCAGCTTAGTAGGCGGGGTTAGGGGGGATGAGCAGTTCTTC
NA	TRBV7-6	TRBJ2-3	many	CASSLESWNTQYF	TGTGCCAGCAGCTTAGAGTCCTGGAATACGCAGTATTTT
NA	TRBV6-5	TRBJ2-1	few	CASSYLSEGMNEQFF	TGTGCCAGCAGCTACCTTAGCGAGGGTATGAATGAGCAGTTCTTC